This T cell receptor beta chain was identified in a study of blood T cell repertoires in COVID-19. Method: immunoSEQ multiplex PCR; TCRdb's copy keeps in-frame clones and lacks some. The profile shows approximately 150,000 clones, about 86% of them singletons. The CDR3 consists of 14 residues. CDR1 SGHRS and CDR2 YFSETQ come from the germline V gene. The V gene lost 4 bases and the J gene lost 0 bases, with 10 bases spanning the gap. The rearrangement links TRBV5-1 to TRBJ1-1; no clear D gene. The receptor was isolated from an older woman who had recovered from COVID-19. Input material: peripheral blood. The chain's CDR3 is CASSPGPLNTEAFF. CDR3 bases: TGCGCCAGCAGCCCCGGTCCTTTGAACACTGAAGCTTTCTTT.